This T cell receptor (beta chain) was sequenced during a study of T cell repertoires in cytomegalovirus infection. As for the study in general: It can be stated that public TCR beta signatures indicated CMV infection as well as a matching HLA type.

Notes on the study in general: Ex vivo, HLA-C-restricted CMV-specific TCR beta clonotypes prevailed over the rest of the response. Carriers of CMV plus the relevant HLA were identified by cumulative public TCR beta family frequency.

TCRdb itself ran the reads through MiXCR, one entry per CDR3 protein. The sample yields 450,000 to 650,000 distinct CDR3 sequences, more than 25% seen once. Germline V CDR1 and CDR2: SEHNR, FQNEAQ (reference sequence). V was clipped by 2 bases and J by 7 bases; unmatched bases: 14. The CDR3 is 17 residues long. Comment on this clonotype: Its antigen remains unknown.

Sequenced sample: PBMCs. This sequence originates from a human donor in good health (CMV status not recorded). Some clones in this sample may be carry-over from other donors' samples. V usage is TRBV7-9 and J usage is TRBJ1-2, with 9 positions matching TRBD1. CDR3 sequence (DNA): TGTGCCAGCAGCTTATCGACGGTACAGGGGGCAGGTACTGGCTACACCTTC. It encodes CASSLSTVQGAGTGYTF.